Given below is one T cell receptor beta chain in context. As yet, its antigen is unknown. Germline V gene data show CDR1 as MDHEN and CDR2 as SYDVKM. V lost 4 bases and J lost 9, with 14 bases in between. The CDR3 covers 13 residues. The data were taken from a study of cytomegalovirus exposure and HLA in healthy donors. Across the whole study: Earlier findings included approximately 120 million unique TCR beta sequences obtained from approximately 170 million T cells. Study-level findings and limits: Earlier results showed most TCR beta V segments being productive about 87% or about 30% of the time. According to reports, the classifier identified cytomegalovirus status with high specificity and sensitivity. Some segments of the V type, notably TRBV6-2 and TRBV6-3, were excluded as indistinguishable.

The study ran its PCR with 60 Vbeta and 13 Jbeta primers. Here immunoSEQ multiplex PCR was the method, and the copy in TCRdb shows in-frame clones only, minus some. Among 150,000 to 200,000 clones listed, approximately 78% were seen once. Input material: PBMCs. The chain combines TRBV28 with TRBJ2-3; D might be TRBD2 (5 bases). This receptor was obtained from a male donor in good health and CMV-seropositive. Here the CDR3 reads CASSYLGAETQYF. The DNA for the CDR3 is TGTGCCAGCAGTTATCTGGGAGCGGAGACGCAGTATTTT.